The TCR beta chain described here comes from a study of blood T cell repertoires in COVID-19. Study as a whole: In each case, the material was cDNA or gDNA derived from T cells, B-cell-depleted T cells, or PBMCs.

Looked up from germline, CDR1 is GTSNPN and CDR2 is SVGIG (reference sequence). Unmatched junction bases numbered 6, after V lost 0 bases and J lost 8 bases. The CDR3 is 14 residues long. TCRdb's copy holds only in-frame clones and misses some; the assay was immunoSEQ multiplex PCR. Among more than 25,000 clones listed, roughly 84% were seen once. The sequence was obtained from a human donor in a cohort sampled during active COVID-19. This chain connects TRBV30 to TRBJ1-4, with 7 bases matching TRBD1. The sample was peripheral blood. The CDR3 DNA sequence: TGTGCCTGGAGTGTACCGGGACAGACGGAAAAACTGTTTTTT. It specifies CAWSVPGQTEKLFF.